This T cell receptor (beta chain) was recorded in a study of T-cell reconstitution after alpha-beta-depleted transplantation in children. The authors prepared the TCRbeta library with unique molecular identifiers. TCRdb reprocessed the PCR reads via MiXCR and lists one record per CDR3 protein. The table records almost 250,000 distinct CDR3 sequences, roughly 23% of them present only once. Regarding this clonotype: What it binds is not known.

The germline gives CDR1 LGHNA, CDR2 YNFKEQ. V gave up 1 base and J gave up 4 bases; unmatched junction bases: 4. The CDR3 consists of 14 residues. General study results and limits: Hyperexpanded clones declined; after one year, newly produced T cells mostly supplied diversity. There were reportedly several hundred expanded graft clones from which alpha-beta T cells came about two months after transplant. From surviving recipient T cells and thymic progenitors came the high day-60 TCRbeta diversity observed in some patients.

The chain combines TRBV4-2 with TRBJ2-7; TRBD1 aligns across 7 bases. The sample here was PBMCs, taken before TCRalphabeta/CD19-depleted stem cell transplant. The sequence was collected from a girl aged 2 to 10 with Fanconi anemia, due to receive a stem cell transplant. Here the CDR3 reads CASSQVTGKYEQYF. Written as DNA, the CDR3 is TGTGCCAGCAGCCAAGTGACAGGGAAGTACGAGCAGTACTTC.